This T cell receptor (beta chain) appears in the sequencing data of a study of technical replicates of blood from several donors. The CDR3 runs 15 residues. Germline V gives CDR1 MNHEY, CDR2 SVGAGI. Trimming left V 4 bases short and J 2 bases short, with 15 bases between. Using immunoSEQ multiplex PCR, the repertoire was profiled, and TCRdb retains in-frame clones only, with some absent. The sample lists just over 70,000 clones, just under 95% occurring once. Source material: T cells isolated from PBMCs. The sequence came from a human donor in good health. The rearrangement links TRBV6-5 to TRBJ2-7; maybe TRBD1 (7 bases). The CDR3 coding sequence is TGTGCCAGCAGTTCCCGCGGGACAGAAGCCTACGAGCAGTACTTC. It specifies CASSSRGTEAYEQYF.